The 25 T cell receptor beta chains below come from one sample, sequenced in a study of beta chain features in type 1 diabetes. Which antigens these TCRs recognize remains unknown. Study results and caveats: Researchers report that Type 1 diabetes patients had moderately but significantly shorter TCRB CDR3s across all four CD4+ subsets.

Isolated RNA was reverse transcribed in full, so expressed TCRB transcripts were sequenced. The data were produced by immunoSEQ multiplex PCR, yet TCRdb's version contains in-frame clones alone and is incomplete. Among around 53,000 clones, roughly 63% were seen once, and the ten largest hold under 0.3%. The sequenced sample was stem cell memory CD4+ T cells from blood. Receptors originate from a woman between 25 and 40 years old with type 1 diabetes.

The V and J genes are TRBV7-9 and TRBJ1-1; TRBD1 agrees at 8 bases. The ends lost 3 bases at V and 0 bases at J; junction bases unmatched: 3. CDR1 is SEHNR and CDR2 is FQNEAQ in the germline V gene (reference sequence). The CDR3 totals 15 residues. CDR3 in DNA: TGTGCCAGCAGCTTCAGGGGGCGCGTGAACACTGAAGCTTTCTTT. This sequence encodes CASSFRGRVNTEAFF.

This clone was seen only a few times. The chain employs TRBV2 and TRBJ1-1; D gene ambiguous. Trimming pared 4 bases from V and 3 bases from J, leaving 6 bases between. There are 12 residues in the CDR3. Germline CDR1 and CDR2: SNHLY and FYNNEI. The CDR3 reads CASSGTYTEAFF. Here the CDR3 DNA reads TGTGCCAGCAGTGGGACTTACACTGAAGCTTTCTTT. The whole variable domain, filled in from reference TRBV2 and TRBJ1-1, reads EPEVTQTPSHQVTQMGQEVILRCVPISNHLYFYWYRQILGQKVEFLVSFYNNEISEKSEIFDDQFSVERPDGSNFTLKIRSTKLEDSAMYFCASSGTYTEAFFGQGTRLTVV.

Regarding this clone: Other DNA sequences within the sample encode an identical CDR3. CDR3 sequence reads: CASSPSRGTEAFF. The CDR3 DNA sequence: TGTGCCAGCTCACCTTCCAGGGGGACTGAAGCTTTCTTT. The genes are TRBV18 and TRBJ1-1; 7 bases are a match to TRBD1. The J segment lost 5 bases and the V segment lost 3 bases, leaving 3 bases of the junction unmatched. The germline V gene encodes CDR1 KGHSH and CDR2 LQKENI. The CDR3 totals 13 residues. Full variable domain (rest looked up from reference TRBV18 and TRBJ1-1): NAGVMQNPRHLVRRRGQEARLRCSPMKGHSHVYWYRQLPEEGLKFMVYLQKENIIDESGMPKERFSAEFPKEGPSILRIQQVVRGDSAAYFCASSPSRGTEAFFGQGTRLTVV.

The CDR3 region is CAISPGLANTGELFF. The CDR3 DNA reads as TGTGCCATCAGTCCGGGACTGGCGAACACCGGGGAGCTGTTTTTT. This chain joins TRBV10-3 and TRBJ2-2; possibly TRBD2 for D (6 bases). V lost 5 bases and J 0 bases, leaving 10 bases between the germline ends. The CDR3 loop spans 15 amino acids. Germline V gene data show CDR1 as ENHRY and CDR2 as SYGVKD.

This clone was seen just once. V gene TRBV5-1 combines with J gene TRBJ2-7; TRBD1 agrees at 10 bases. The CDR3 totals 15 residues. V shed 0 bases and J 2 bases; nucleotides not matched to a gene: 2. Germline loops: CDR1 SGHRS, CDR2 YFSETQ. CDR3 protein: CASSLGDRGTYEQYF. In DNA, the CDR3 is TGCGCCAGCAGCTTGGGGGACAGGGGCACCTACGAGCAGTACTTC. The whole variable domain, filled in from reference TRBV5-1 and TRBJ2-7, reads KAGVTQTPRYLIKTRGQQVTLSCSPISGHRSVSWYQQTPGQGLQFLFEYFSETQRNKGNFPGRFSGRQFSNSRSEMNVSTLELGDSALYLCASSLGDRGTYEQYFGPGTRLTVT.

There are a few counts of this clone. This chain links TRBV29-1 with TRBJ2-1; a possible D gene is TRBD1 (5 bases). Germline V CDR1 and CDR2: SQVTM, ANQGSEA. The CDR3 length is 13 residues. Trimming took off 0 bases at V and 3 bases at J, with 6 bases between the two ends. The CDR3 loop reads CSVEDRVYNEQFF. DNA of the CDR3: TGCAGCGTTGAAGACAGGGTCTACAATGAGCAGTTCTTC.

The chain has TRBV7-2 and TRBJ2-5, with 7 bases identical to TRBD1. The CDR3 extends over 13 amino acids. Trimming cost V 5 bases and J 2 bases; bases outside gene matches: 2. Per the germline V gene, CDR1 is SGHTA and CDR2 is FQGNSA. CDR3 protein: CASSRGQQETQYF. For the CDR3, the DNA is TGTGCCAGCAGCCGGGGACAGCAAGAGACCCAGTACTTC.

The chain links TRBV30 to TRBJ2-2; TRBD2 matches at 7 bases. Unmatched junction bases numbered 16, after V lost 4 bases and J lost 2 bases. This CDR3 is built from 18 residues. CDR1 and CDR2 (germline): GTSNPN, SVGIG (reference sequence). This CDR3 reads CAWTPLWTGGGNTGELFF. The DNA for the CDR3 is TGTGCCTGGACCCCCCTATGGACGGGAGGCGGTAACACCGGGGAGCTGTTTTTT.

V usage is TRBV7-9 and J usage is TRBJ2-6, with TRBD2 identical over 8 bases. CDR1 and CDR2 from the germline V gene are SEHNR and FQNEAQ (reference sequence). The V segment lost 5 bases and the J segment 3 bases; nucleotides outside the gene matches: 12. CDR3 length: 18 amino acids. The CDR3 here is CASSPRGSGSVGANVLTF. DNA of the CDR3: TGTGCCAGCAGCCCGAGAGGGAGCGGGAGTGTTGGGGCCAACGTCCTGACTTTC.

In this sample, this clone turned up once. The CDR3 reads CAVSRGTGISYEQYF. The DNA for the CDR3 is TGTGCCGTTAGCCGGGGGACAGGGATCTCCTACGAGCAGTACTTC. This chain connects TRBV25-1 to TRBJ2-7; TRBD1 matches at 9 bases. The V and J ends lost 11 bases and 0 bases, in that order; junction bases with no gene match: 11. Germline V gene data show CDR1 as MGHDK and CDR2 as SYGVNS. The CDR3 length is 15 residues.

The rearrangement links TRBV18 to TRBJ1-5; tentatively, D is TRBD1 (6 bases). Per germline, CDR1 KGHSH and CDR2 LQKENI. The germline V and J ends were trimmed by 1 base and 6 bases, with 7 bases remaining between them. The CDR3 consists of 13 residues. CDR3 residues: CASSPLQGQPQHF. As DNA, the CDR3 is TGTGCCAGCTCACCACTACAGGGTCAGCCCCAGCATTTT.

J is TRBJ2-5 and V is TRBV6-5; the D gene is possibly TRBD2 (6 bases). This CDR3 region has 12 residues. V shed 5 bases and J shed 5 bases, with 9 bases lying between them. Germline lookup yields CDR1 MNHEY and CDR2 SVGAGI. This chain's CDR3 is CASSNRGETQYF. CDR3 in DNA: TGTGCCAGCAGTAACCGGGGGGAGACCCAGTACTTC.

The chain joins TRBV18 to TRBJ1-1; D is unclear. This CDR3 has 14 residues. V was clipped by 6 bases and J by 1 base, with 12 bases between them. CDR1 KGHSH and CDR2 LQKENI come from the germline V gene. CDR3 bases: TGTGCCAGCTCCCCGTTTACAGAGAACACTGAAGCTTTCTTT. Its translation is CASSPFTENTEAFF. The full variable domain, with the rest looked up from reference TRBV18 and TRBJ1-1, is NAGVMQNPRHLVRRRGQEARLRCSPMKGHSHVYWYRQLPEEGLKFMVYLQKENIIDESGMPKERFSAEFPKEGPSILRIQQVVRGDSAAYFCASSPFTENTEAFFGQGTRLTVV.

This chain uses TRBV4-1 with TRBJ2-3; TRBD2 aligns across 8 bases. This CDR3 is built from 18 residues. From germline, CDR1 is MGHRA and CDR2 YSYEKL. V shed 1 base, J shed 0 bases, and the junction held 9 bases outside the gene matches. CDR3 loop: CASSQGLAGISSTDTQYF. The CDR3 DNA reads as TGCGCCAGCAGCCAAGGTCTAGCGGGCATCTCTAGCACAGATACGCAGTATTTT.

The rearrangement links TRBV19 to TRBJ2-3; D remains ambiguous. Germline V lookup: CDR1 LNHDA, CDR2 SQIVND (reference sequence). Between the trimmed V and J ends, which lost 2 bases and 4 bases, there was a span of 19 bases. The CDR3 consists of 17 residues. CDR3 sequence (DNA): TGTGCCAGTAGTATACAGGTTTTAAGGCCAGTCTCAGATACGCAGTATTTT. Translation gives CASSIQVLRPVSDTQYF.

The chain links TRBV7-9 to TRBJ2-1; D gene ambiguous. The CDR3 has 13 amino acids. Trimming stripped 1 base from V and 7 bases from J, with 8 bases between. CDR1 and CDR2 from the germline V gene are SEHNR and FQNEAQ (reference sequence). CDR3: CASSLVAENEQFF. The CDR3 DNA sequence: TGTGCCAGCAGCTTAGTGGCGGAAAATGAGCAGTTCTTC.

The gene calls are TRBV5-1 and TRBJ2-6; weak D call: TRBD1 (5 bases). Germline assignment: CDR1 SGHRS and CDR2 YFSETQ. V lost 5 bases and J 2 bases, leaving 8 bases between the germline ends. The CDR3 sequence is 14 residues long. The CDR3 reads CASRQETGANVLTF. In nucleotides, the CDR3 is TGCGCCAGCAGACAGGAAACTGGGGCCAACGTCCTGACTTTC.

The chain has TRBV7-9 and TRBJ1-5, with 9 bases that match TRBD1. The CDR3 runs to 15 residues. Germline V gene sequence: CDR1 SEHNR, CDR2 FQNEAQ (reference sequence). J gave up 7 bases and V 5 bases, and 9 bases lay outside the gene matches. CDR3 region: CASSPTGTGWQPQHF. The DNA of the CDR3 is TGTGCCAGCAGCCCGACAGGGACAGGGTGGCAGCCCCAGCATTTT.

The rearrangement joins TRBV20-1 to TRBJ2-5; D perhaps matches TRBD2 (6 bases). Germline V lookup: CDR1 DFQATT, CDR2 SNEGSKA (reference sequence). Trimming took off 6 bases at V and 7 bases at J, with 12 bases between the two ends. CDR3 length equals 11 residues. CDR3 nucleotide sequence: TGCAGTGCAGAGGAGGGGAGGACCCAGTACTTC. It yields the protein CSAEEGRTQYF.

The V call is TRBV10-3, the J call TRBJ1-2; TRBD1 matches 9 bases. V was pared by 6 bases and J by 1 base, with 6 bases of the junction left unmatched. This CDR3 region has 15 residues. Per germline, CDR1 ENHRY and CDR2 SYGVKD. This chain's CDR3 is CAIRSGTGSNYGYTF. DNA of the CDR3: TGTGCCATCAGGAGTGGGACAGGGAGTAACTATGGCTACACCTTC.

This chain connects TRBV2 to TRBJ2-2, with 9 bases lining up with TRBD1. Germline V lookup: CDR1 SNHLY, CDR2 FYNNEI. The CDR3 extends over 14 amino acids. V gave up 6 bases and J gave up 4 bases; unmatched junction bases: 3. The CDR3 reads CASRWDRATGELFF. CDR3 coding DNA: TGTGCCAGCAGATGGGACAGGGCCACCGGGGAGCTGTTTTTT.

Only one count was recorded for this clone. The chain joins TRBV19 to TRBJ2-7, with 7 bases lining up with TRBD2. The CDR3 is made up of 16 amino acids. The germline gives CDR1 LNHDA, CDR2 SQIVND (reference sequence). With 5 bases clipped from V and 4 bases from J, the junction kept 14 bases outside the gene matches. CDR3 nucleotide sequence: TGTGCCAGTAGTGCCGCCGGGACTAATGTCGTTTACGAGCAGTACTTC. Amino acids: CASSAAGTNVVYEQYF.

The chain employs TRBV18 and TRBJ2-3, with D maybe TRBD1 (5 bases). Trimming left V 3 bases short and J 2 bases short, with 6 bases between. The CDR3 is 13 amino acids. CDR1 and CDR2 from the germline V gene are KGHSH and LQKENI. The CDR3 spells CASSPGATDTQYF. The DNA of the CDR3 is TGTGCCAGCTCACCTGGGGCCACAGATACGCAGTATTTT.

The chain links TRBV14 to TRBJ2-7; D is undetermined. CDR1 is SGHDN, CDR2 FVKESK, per germline. This CDR3 region has 15 residues. V was clipped by 0 bases and J by 0 bases, with 9 bases between them. In DNA form, the CDR3 reads TGTGCCAGCAGCCAAGAATCGATGCGCTCCTACGAGCAGTACTTC. Translating gives CASSQESMRSYEQYF.

The chain employs TRBV4-1 and TRBJ1-3; D possibly corresponds to TRBD1 (5 bases). V lost 4 bases, J lost 1 base, and 11 bases lay in between. The CDR3 covers 15 residues. In germline, CDR1 is MGHRA, CDR2 YSYEKL. As DNA, the CDR3 is TGCGCCAGCAGCCGCACAGGAGTTTCTGGAAACACCATATATTTT. It encodes CASSRTGVSGNTIYF.